The TCR beta chain under discussion was sequenced for a study of T cells after posttransplantation cyclophosphamide. Study-level results: Skin or GI-infiltrating T cells shared few TRB sequences with blood. Recipient CMV seropositivity and CMV reactivation strongly tracked TRB clonality. Donor CD8+ memory clones often dominated recipient blood repertoires at later times.

At least ten counts were recorded for this clone. What it recognizes is unknown. The assay was immunoSEQ multiplex PCR, and TCRdb's table has in-frame clones only and misses some. The sample was found to contain 36,000 or so clones, and every one recurs. The CDR3 covers 16 residues. The germline V gene has CDR1 MNHNY and CDR2 SVGAGI (reference sequence). V lost 4 bases to trimming and J lost 5 bases, with 19 bases between them. Sequenced material: PBMCs. This sequence was found in a girl between 10 and 17 years old in good health, CMV-negative, and a related stem cell transplant donor. V is TRBV6-6 and J is TRBJ2-3; D perhaps matches TRBD1 (6 bases). In DNA, the CDR3 is TGTGCCAGCAGTTCACGCAGGAAAACAGGGAAAGATACGCAGTATTTT. Its protein is CASSSRRKTGKDTQYF.